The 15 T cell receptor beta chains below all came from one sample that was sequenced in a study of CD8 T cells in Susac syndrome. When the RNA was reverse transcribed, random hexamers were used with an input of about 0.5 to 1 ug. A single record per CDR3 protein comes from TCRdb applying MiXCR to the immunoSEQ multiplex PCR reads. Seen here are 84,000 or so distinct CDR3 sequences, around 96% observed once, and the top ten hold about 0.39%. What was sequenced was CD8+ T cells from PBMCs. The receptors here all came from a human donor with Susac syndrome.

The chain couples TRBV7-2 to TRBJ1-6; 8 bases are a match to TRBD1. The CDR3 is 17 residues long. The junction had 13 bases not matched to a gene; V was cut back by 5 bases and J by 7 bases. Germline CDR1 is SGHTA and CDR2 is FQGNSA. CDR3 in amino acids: CASSAIRDRFRNSPLHF. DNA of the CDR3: TGTGCCAGCAGCGCCATCCGGGACAGGTTCAGGAATTCACCCCTCCACTTT.

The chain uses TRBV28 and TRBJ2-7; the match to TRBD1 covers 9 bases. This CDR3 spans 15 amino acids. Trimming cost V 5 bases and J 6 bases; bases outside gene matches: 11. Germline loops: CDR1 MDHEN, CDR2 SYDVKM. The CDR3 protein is CASSPSPTGGAEQYF. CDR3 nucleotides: TGTGCCAGCAGTCCCTCCCCCACAGGGGGCGCCGAGCAGTACTTC.

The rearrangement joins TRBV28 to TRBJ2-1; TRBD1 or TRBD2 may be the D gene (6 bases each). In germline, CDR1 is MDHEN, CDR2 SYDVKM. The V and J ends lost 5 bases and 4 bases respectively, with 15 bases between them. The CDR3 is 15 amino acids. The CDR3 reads CASSRVGGLYNEQFF. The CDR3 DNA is TGTGCCAGCAGTAGGGTTGGGGGGCTATACAATGAGCAGTTCTTC. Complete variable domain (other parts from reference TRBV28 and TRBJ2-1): DVKVTQSSRYLVKRTGEKVFLECVQDMDHENMFWYRQDPGLGLRLIYFSYDVKMKEKGDIPEGYSVSREKKERFSLILESASTNQTSMYLCASSRVGGLYNEQFFGPGTRLTVL.

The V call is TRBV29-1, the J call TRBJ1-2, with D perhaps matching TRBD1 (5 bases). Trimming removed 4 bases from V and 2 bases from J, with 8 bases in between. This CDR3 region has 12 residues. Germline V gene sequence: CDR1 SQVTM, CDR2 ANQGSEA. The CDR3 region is CSVVGRNYGYTF. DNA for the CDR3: TGCAGCGTTGTGGGGCGCAACTATGGCTACACCTTC.

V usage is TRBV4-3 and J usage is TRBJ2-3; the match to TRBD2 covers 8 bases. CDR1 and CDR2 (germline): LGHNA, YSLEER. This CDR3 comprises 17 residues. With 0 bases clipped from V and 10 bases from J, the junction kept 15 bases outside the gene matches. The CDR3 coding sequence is TGCGCCAGCAGCCAAGACGGGCCGGGGGGGTCCCTACGTCCGCAGTATTTT. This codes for CASSQDGPGGSLRPQYF.

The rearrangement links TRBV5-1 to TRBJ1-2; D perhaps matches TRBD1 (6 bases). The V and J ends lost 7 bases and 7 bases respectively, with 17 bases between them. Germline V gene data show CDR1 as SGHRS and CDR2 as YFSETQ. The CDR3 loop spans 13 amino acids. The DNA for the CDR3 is TGCGCCAGCTCACAGGGCCAGCTCGGTGGCTACACCTTC. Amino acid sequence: CASSQGQLGGYTF.

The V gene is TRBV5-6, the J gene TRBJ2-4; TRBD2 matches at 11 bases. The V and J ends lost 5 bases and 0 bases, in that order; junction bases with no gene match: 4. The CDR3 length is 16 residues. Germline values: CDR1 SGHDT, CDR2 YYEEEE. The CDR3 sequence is CASSLAGGLAKNIQYF. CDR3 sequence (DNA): TGTGCCAGCAGTTTAGCGGGAGGGCTAGCCAAAAACATTCAGTACTTC.

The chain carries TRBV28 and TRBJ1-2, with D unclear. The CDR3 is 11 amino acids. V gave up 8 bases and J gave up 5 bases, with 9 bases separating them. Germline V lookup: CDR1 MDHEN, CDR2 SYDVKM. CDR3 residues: CASVTPYGYTF. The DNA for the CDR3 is TGTGCCAGCGTGACACCATATGGCTACACCTTC.

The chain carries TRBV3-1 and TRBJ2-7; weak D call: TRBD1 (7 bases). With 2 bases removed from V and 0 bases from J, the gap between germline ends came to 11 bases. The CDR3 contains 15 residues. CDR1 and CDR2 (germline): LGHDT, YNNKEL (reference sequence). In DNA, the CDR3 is TGTGCCAGCAGCCAAAACAGGGGACTCTCCTACGAGCAGTACGTC. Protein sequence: CASSQNRGLSYEQYV.

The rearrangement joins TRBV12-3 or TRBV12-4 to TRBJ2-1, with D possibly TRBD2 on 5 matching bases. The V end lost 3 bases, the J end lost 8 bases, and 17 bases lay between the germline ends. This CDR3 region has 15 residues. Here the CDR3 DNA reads TGTGCCAGCAGTTTGAGTAGTCTCCTCGGGGATGAGCAGTTCTTC. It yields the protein CASSLSSLLGDEQFF.

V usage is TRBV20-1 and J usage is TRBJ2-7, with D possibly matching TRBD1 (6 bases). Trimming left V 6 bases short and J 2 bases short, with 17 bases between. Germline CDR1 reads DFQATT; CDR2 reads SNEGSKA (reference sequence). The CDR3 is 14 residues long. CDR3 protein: CSAKTGVSPYEQYF. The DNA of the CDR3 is TGCAGTGCCAAGACAGGAGTATCACCCTACGAGCAGTACTTC.

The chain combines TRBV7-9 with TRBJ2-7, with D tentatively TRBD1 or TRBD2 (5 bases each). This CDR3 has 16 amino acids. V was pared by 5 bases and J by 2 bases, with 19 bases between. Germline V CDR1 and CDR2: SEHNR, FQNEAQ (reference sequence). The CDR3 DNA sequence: TGTGCCAGCAGCCTCTCTCGAACTCGGGACCCCTACGAGCAGTACTTC. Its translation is CASSLSRTRDPYEQYF. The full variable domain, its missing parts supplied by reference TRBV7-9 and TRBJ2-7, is DTGVSQNPRHKITKRGQNVTFRCDPISEHNRLYWYRQTLGQGPEFLTYFQNEAQLEKSRLLSDRFSAERPKGSFSTLEIQRTEQGDSAMYLCASSLSRTRDPYEQYFGPGTRLTVT.

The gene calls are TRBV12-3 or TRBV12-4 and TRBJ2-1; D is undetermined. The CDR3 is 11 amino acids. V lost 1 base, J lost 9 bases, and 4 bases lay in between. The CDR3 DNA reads TGTGCCAGCAGTTTAGGTAGTGAGCAGTTCTTC. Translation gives CASSLGSEQFF.

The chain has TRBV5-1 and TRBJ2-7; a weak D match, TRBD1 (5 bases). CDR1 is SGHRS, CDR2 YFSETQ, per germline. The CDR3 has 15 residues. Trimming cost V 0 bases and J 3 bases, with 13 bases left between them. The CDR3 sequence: CASSLEFGHHYEQYF. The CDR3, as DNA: TGCGCCAGCAGCTTGGAATTCGGACACCACTACGAGCAGTACTTC.

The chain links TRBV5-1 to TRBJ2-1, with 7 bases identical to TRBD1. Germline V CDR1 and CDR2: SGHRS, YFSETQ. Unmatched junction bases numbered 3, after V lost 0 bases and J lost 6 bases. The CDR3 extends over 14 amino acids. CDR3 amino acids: CASSLAAGGNEQFF. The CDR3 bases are TGCGCCAGCAGCTTGGCGGCAGGGGGCAATGAGCAGTTCTTC.